Listed below are T cell receptor beta chains from one sample, sequenced in a study of cytomegalovirus exposure and HLA in healthy donors. Only in-frame clones appear in the TCRdb table, and some are missing; sequencing was by immunoSEQ multiplex PCR. The table lists over 150,000 clones, around 80% of them singletons. The sample comprised PBMCs. The source is a man in his thirties or forties in good health and CMV-seropositive. Each CDR3 is given with its conserved first and last residue. The D gene is left open where the match is weak. Only part of the rows carry a size: once, few, many, or a class if the clone is expanded.

clone_size d_call j_call v_call cdr3_nt cdr3_aa
- - TRBJ2-3 TRBV28 TGTGCCAGCAGTCCCCTAAACCAAGCTGCAGATACGCAGTATTTT CASSPLNQAADTQYF
- TRBD2 TRBJ2-2 TRBV7-3 TGTGCCAGCACCTATGTCGGGGGGACCGGGGAGCTGTTTTTT CASTYVGGTGELFF
- - TRBJ2-4 TRBV5-1 TGCGCCAGCAGCCCCGGTGTTAGCGCAGGCACTCAGTACTTC CASSPGVSAGTQYF
once TRBD1 TRBJ2-1 TRBV6-1 TGTGCCAGCAGGGGGACAGGGGGCGGGAACAATGAGCAGTTCTTC CASRGTGGGNNEQFF
once - TRBJ1-1 TRBV6-5 TGTGCCAGCAGAGCCGGCGGGGGGGGCACTGAAGCTTTCTTT CASRAGGGGTEAFF
- - TRBJ2-7 TRBV13 TGTGCCAGCAGCTTCGGGCAGGGCTACGAGCAGTACTTC CASSFGQGYEQYF
- TRBD2 TRBJ2-3 TRBV11-2 TGTGCCAGCAGGAGGGGGACTAGCGAGCGAATGGGAGATACGCAGTATTTT CASRRGTSERMGDTQYF
- - TRBJ2-3 TRBV27 TGTGCCAGCAGCCGTGGGGCCGCCGGCACAGATACGCAGTATTTT CASSRGAAGTDTQYF
once TRBD1 TRBJ2-4 TRBV7-8 TGTGCCAGCAGCGGGGAGACAGGGGCCAAAAACATTCAGTACTTC CASSGETGAKNIQYF
- TRBD1 TRBJ1-2 TRBV18 TGTGCCAGCTCACCACTTACTGGCGAAGGACAGGGTGACTATGGCTACACCTTC CASSPLTGEGQGDYGYTF
- TRBD1 TRBJ2-7 TRBV18 TGTGCCAGCTCACCAAGCTTCGGGACAGGTAGCTCCTACGAGCAGTACTTC CASSPSFGTGSSYEQYF
- - TRBJ1-2 TRBV7-9 TGTTCCAGCAGCTTACCTGACTATGGCTACACCTTC CSSSLPDYGYTF
- - TRBJ2-1 TRBV7-9 TGTGCCAGCAGCGTTCGAGGTATCTCCTACAATGAGCAGTTCTTC CASSVRGISYNEQFF
once TRBD1 TRBJ2-7 TRBV27 TGTGCCAGCAGCCTAAGAGGGACAGCTCCCTACGAGCAGTACTTC CASSLRGTAPYEQYF
few - TRBJ1-3 TRBV6-5 TGTGCCAGCAGTTACCGGGGGGGCCCTGGAAACACCATATATTTT CASSYRGGPGNTIYF
- - TRBJ1-3 TRBV4-3 TGCGCCAGCAGCCAAGTAACAGGGTCTGGAAACACCATATATTTT CASSQVTGSGNTIYF
- - TRBJ2-1 TRBV5-6 TGTGCCAGCAGCGTACCGGTTGAGGGCAATGAGCAGTTCTTC CASSVPVEGNEQFF
- - TRBJ2-5 TRBV15 TGTGCCACGGCCGGGACATCCTACCAAGAGACCCAGTACTTC CATAGTSYQETQYF
- TRBD2 TRBJ2-1 TRBV6-4 TGTGCCAGCAGTGGGCTAGCGGGAGGGCCCCATGAGCAGTTCTTC CASSGLAGGPHEQFF
- - TRBJ1-3 TRBV5-4 TGTGCCAGCAGCTTGATATCTACAGGGACTGGAAACACCATATATTTT CASSLISTGTGNTIYF
- TRBD1 TRBJ1-5 TRBV28 TGTGCCAGCAGTTTATACTCAGGGGGATTTCGGGACAGACTCAATCAGCCCCAGCATTTT CASSLYSGGFRDRLNQPQHF
few - TRBJ2-3 TRBV19 TGTGCCAGCAACCCCGGCGACTTCACATCGGATACGCAGTATTTT CASNPGDFTSDTQYF
- - TRBJ1-2 TRBV9 TGTGCCAGCAGCGTAGGGGTCGGGGACTATGGCTACACCTTC CASSVGVGDYGYTF
- - TRBJ2-5 TRBV15 TGTGCCACCAGAGATAGGGGGGGAACCTTCCAAGAGACCCAGTACTTC CATRDRGGTFQETQYF
- - TRBJ2-7 TRBV28 TGTGCCAGCAGTTCCGATCCCGGGACTTCCGACGAGCAGTACTTC CASSSDPGTSDEQYF
- TRBD1 TRBJ2-1 TRBV15 TGTGCCACCAGCAGGACGGGGACAGGGTCCTACAATGAGCAGTTCTTC CATSRTGTGSYNEQFF
- - TRBJ2-7 TRBV7-8 TGTGCCAGCAGCTTAGCCAGAGAGGCCAGAGTCTACGAGCAGTACTTC CASSLAREARVYEQYF
- - TRBJ2-5 TRBV15 TGTGCCACCAGCAGAGACGACAGGCCCGGGGAGACCCAGTACTTC CATSRDDRPGETQYF
few - TRBJ2-1 TRBV5-1 TGCGCCAGCAGCTTGGTCGGTGGAGATGAGCAGTTCTTC CASSLVGGDEQFF
- TRBD2 TRBJ2-2 TRBV4-1 TGCGCCAGCAGCCTCAAGGTGACTAGCGGGGTTGGGGAGCTGTTTTTT CASSLKVTSGVGELFF
- TRBD1 TRBJ1-2 TRBV6-6 TGTGCCAGTAGCTTTGACAGGGATGGCTACACCTTC CASSFDRDGYTF
- TRBD1 TRBJ1-2 TRBV5-1 TGCGCCAGCAGAGCGACAGGGTCGGACTATGGCTACACCTTC CASRATGSDYGYTF
- - TRBJ1-1 TRBV27 TGTGCCAGCAGTCTAACCCCTTACACTGAAGCTTTCTTT CASSLTPYTEAFF
- TRBD2 TRBJ2-3 TRBV4-1 TGCGCCAGCAGCCAAGTCCGGGGGGGGACAGATACGCAGTATTTT CASSQVRGGTDTQYF
- - TRBJ2-5 TRBV29-1 TGCAGCGTTGTGTCAGGGGTGGAGACCCAGTACTTC CSVVSGVETQYF
few TRBD2 TRBJ2-7 TRBV5-4 TGTGCCAGCAGCTTTGGGGCTAGCGGTACCTACGAGCAGTACTTC CASSFGASGTYEQYF
- - TRBJ2-7 TRBV19 TGTGCCAGTAGTACTCAGGGTGGTACTTACGAGCAGTACTTC CASSTQGGTYEQYF
- - TRBJ2-2 TRBV29-1 TGCAGCGTTGATACGGGGGTAAACACCGGGGAGCTGTTTTTT CSVDTGVNTGELFF
- - TRBJ2-5 TRBV5-8 TGTGCCAGCAGCCCTAATCGGGAGACCCAGTACTTC CASSPNRETQYF
- TRBD1 TRBJ2-5 TRBV6-1 TGTGCCAGCAGAGGACAGGGGTCTTCGGAGACCCAGTACTTC CASRGQGSSETQYF
- TRBD1 TRBJ1-5 TRBV10-3 TGTGCCATCAGTGAGGGAGAGGCGTTGGACAGGGGCAATCAGCCCCAGCATTTT CAISEGEALDRGNQPQHF
- TRBD1 TRBJ2-7 TRBV5-1 TGCGCCAGCAGCAACCCCGGACAGGGGAACGAGCAGTACTTC CASSNPGQGNEQYF
- TRBD2 TRBJ2-7 TRBV5-1 TGCGCCAGCAGCCCGGGAGGTAGCGTAACCTACGAGCAGTACTTC CASSPGGSVTYEQYF
- TRBD1 TRBJ2-6 TRBV19 TGTGCCAGTAGCCCAGGGGGTTTTGGGGCCAACGTCCTGACTTTC CASSPGGFGANVLTF
- TRBD2 TRBJ2-3 TRBV5-1 TGCGCCAGCAGCTTGAATCGGGGGGGCACAGATACGCAGTATTTT CASSLNRGGTDTQYF
- - TRBJ2-6 TRBV6-1 TGTGCCAGCAGAGGACAGCCCTCTGGGGCCAACGTCCTGACTTTC CASRGQPSGANVLTF
- - TRBJ1-2 TRBV5-6 TGTGCCAGCAGCCTCAGGGTTATAGGGGGCTACACCTTC CASSLRVIGGYTF
- - TRBJ1-2 TRBV13 TGTGCCAGCAGCTTAGGGGGCAGGGAATTCTATGGCTACACCTTC CASSLGGREFYGYTF
- - TRBJ1-4 TRBV13 TGTGCCAGCAGCCTCGACAGGGAAAAACTGTTTTTT CASSLDREKLFF